The following is a T cell receptor (beta chain) sequence with its context. Its matching antigen is unknown. TCRdb's table, derived via immunoSEQ multiplex PCR, lists solely in-frame clones and lacks some. Of 18,000 or so clones listed, roughly 89% were seen once; the top ten hold 8.7%. This entry is derived from a study of T cell responses to AZD1222 COVID-19 vaccine. Study-wide results and caveats: All repertoire sampling was performed exclusively after the peak T cell response. Baseline seropositivity characterized only a handful of AZD1222 recipients. Increased Spike-specific TCR breadth and depth were observed after two AZD1222 doses. Unmutated regions of variants are reportedly targeted by nearly half of spike-specific TCRs.

This specimen consisted of peripheral blood, obtained 28 days after the second AZD1222 dose. This sequence originates from an adult who received the AZD1222 COVID-19 vaccine.

Here the CDR3 reads CATAEGNSNQPQHF. The CDR3 nucleotides are TGTGCCACCGCGGAGGGAAATAGCAATCAGCCCCAGCATTTT. The J gene is TRBJ1-5, the V gene TRBV19, with no clear D. Trimming shortened V by 10 bases and J by 0 bases, and 13 bases separated the two germline ends. CDR1 and CDR2 (germline): LNHDA, SQIVND (reference sequence). The CDR3 length is 14 residues.